Listed below are T cell receptor beta chains from one sample, sequenced in a study of CD8 T cells in ankylosing spondylitis. TCRdb called the 5' RACE reads again in MiXCR, with one record for every CDR3 protein. The sample has approximately 100,000 distinct CDR3 sequences, less than 25% seen once. The sequencing input was synovial fluid, either unsorted or a sorted T cell fraction (not recorded which). These receptors all stem from a male donor with ankylosing spondylitis. CDR3s include the opening cysteine and the closing phenylalanine or tryptophan. A D gene is named only where the DNA matches it firmly. Size is omitted from some rows. Given values are once, few, many or a class for expanded clones.

d_call	j_call	v_call	clone_size	cdr3_length	cdr3_aa	cdr3_nt
-	TRBJ1-1	TRBV10-3	-	13	CAIARAWNTEAFF	TGTGCCATTGCCAGGGCCTGGAACACTGAAGCTTTCTTT
-	TRBJ1-2	TRBV3-1	few	14	CASSRRTENYGYTF	TGTGCCAGCAGCCGGAGGACGGAGAACTATGGCTACACCTTC
-	TRBJ1-1	TRBV19	-	15	CASSIDGSGNTEAFF	TGTGCCAGTAGTATAGATGGGTCGGGAAATACTGAAGCTTTCTTT
-	TRBJ1-1	TRBV4-2	-	14	CASSPETRNTEAFF	TGTGCCAGCAGCCCCGAGACAAGGAACACTGAAGCTTTCTTT
-	TRBJ2-1	TRBV5-6	-	16	CASSLGRTDSYNEQFF	TGTGCCAGCAGCTTGGGTCGGACAGACTCCTACAATGAGCAGTTCTTC
-	TRBJ1-1	TRBV28	-	14	CASSLLNRITEAFF	TGTGCCAGCAGTTTATTGAACAGGATCACTGAAGCTTTCTTT
-	TRBJ1-5	TRBV27	few	11	CASSLEEPQHF	TGTGCCAGCAGTCTCGAGGAGCCCCAGCATTTT
-	TRBJ2-5	TRBV7-7	-	14	CASSQDFYQETQYF	TGTGCCAGCAGCCAAGACTTTTACCAAGAGACCCAGTACTTC
-	TRBJ1-5	TRBV11-2	few	14	CASSLDIGNQPQHF	TGTGCCAGCAGCTTGGATATTGGCAATCAGCCCCAGCATTTT
-	TRBJ2-1	TRBV5-1	-	18	CASSLGGGLGLSYNEQFF	TGCGCCAGCAGCTTGGGTGGGGGGCTCGGGCTTTCCTACAATGAGCAGTTCTTC
-	TRBJ2-2	TRBV20-1	-	13	CSARGGQTGELFF	TGCAGTGCTAGGGGGGGGCAGACCGGGGAGCTGTTTTTT
TRBD2	TRBJ2-3	TRBV20-1	few	18	CSASGTSGRREGTDTQYF	TGCAGTGCTTCCGGGACTAGCGGGAGAAGGGAGGGCACAGATACGCAGTATTTT
TRBD2	TRBJ2-1	TRBV13	-	15	CASSLKPSGNNEQFF	TGTGCCAGCAGCTTAAAGCCTAGCGGGAACAATGAGCAGTTCTTC
-	TRBJ2-1	TRBV7-8	few	14	CASTLRAGSNEQFF	TGTGCCAGCACCCTAAGGGCAGGGAGCAATGAGCAGTTCTTC
TRBD1	TRBJ1-2	TRBV5-1	few	16	CASSSLTGALNYGYTF	TGCGCCAGCAGCTCCCTAACAGGGGCTCTAAACTATGGCTACACCTTC
-	TRBJ2-1	TRBV11-3	-	17	CASSQAGMGRFQNEQFF	TGTGCCAGCAGCCAAGCCGGAATGGGACGTTTCCAGAATGAGCAGTTCTTC
TRBD1	TRBJ1-1	TRBV7-8	medium-sized	15	CASSKLTGANTEAFF	TGTGCCAGCAGCAAACTGACAGGGGCTAACACTGAAGCTTTCTTT
TRBD2	TRBJ2-7	TRBV3-1	-	14	CASSRAGGPYEQYF	TGTGCCAGCAGCAGGGCGGGAGGGCCATACGAGCAGTACTTC
-	TRBJ2-4	TRBV4-1	-	17	CASSQERAGAAKNIQYF	TGCGCCAGCAGCCAAGAGCGGGCAGGGGCGGCTAAAAACATTCAGTACTTC
-	TRBJ2-5	TRBV12-3/TRBV12-4	many	15	CASRKQGSHQETQYF	TGTGCCAGCAGGAAACAGGGATCGCACCAAGAGACCCAGTACTTC
-	TRBJ2-3	TRBV5-6	few	17	CASSLRDSPAGTDTQYF	TGTGCCAGCAGCCTGCGGGACAGTCCAGCGGGCACAGATACGCAGTATTTT
TRBD2	TRBJ2-1	TRBV5-1	few	17	CASSLPEREGSYNEQFF	TGCGCCAGCAGCTTGCCGGAGCGGGAAGGATCCTACAATGAGCAGTTCTTC
TRBD1	TRBJ1-1	TRBV11-2	-	14	CASSLATGHTEAFF	TGTGCCAGCAGCTTAGCGACAGGGCACACTGAAGCTTTCTTT
-	TRBJ1-1	TRBV20-1	many	14	CSAKPGNLNTEAFF	TGCAGTGCCAAACCAGGGAACTTGAACACTGAAGCTTTCTTT
TRBD1	TRBJ1-1	TRBV14	-	15	CASSRQTGAYTEAFF	TGTGCCAGCAGCCGACAGACAGGGGCGTACACTGAAGCTTTCTTT
-	TRBJ2-1	TRBV3-1	-	15	CASSQVGVPTVGQFF	TGTGCCAGCAGCCAAGTGGGTGTCCCTACGGTTGGGCAGTTCTTC
TRBD2	TRBJ2-2	TRBV11-2	-	18	CASSLEGTSGSSTGELFF	TGTGCCAGCAGCTTAGAGGGGACTAGCGGGAGTAGCACCGGGGAGCTGTTTTTT
-	TRBJ2-7	TRBV29-1	few	14	CSVGSEGIPYEQYF	TGCAGCGTTGGATCGGAGGGGATCCCCTACGAGCAGTACTTC
-	TRBJ2-1	TRBV7-8	few	12	CASSLRFNEQFF	TGTGCCAGCAGCTTACGCTTCAATGAGCAGTTCTTC
TRBD1	TRBJ2-2	TRBV19	few	16	CASSRQGVGNTGELFF	TGTGCCAGTAGTAGACAGGGTGTTGGGAACACCGGGGAGCTGTTTTTT
TRBD2	TRBJ2-1	TRBV18	few	19	CASSPRFSGRAKSYNEQFF	TGTGCCAGCTCACCACGATTTAGCGGGAGGGCCAAGTCCTACAATGAGCAGTTCTTC
TRBD1	TRBJ2-1	TRBV5-1	few	13	CASSFGQGGGQFF	TGCGCCAGCAGCTTTGGACAGGGCGGAGGGCAGTTCTTC
-	TRBJ2-5	TRBV12-3/TRBV12-4	-	13	CASNRLGRETQYF	TGTGCCAGCAATAGACTAGGCCGGGAGACCCAGTACTTC
-	TRBJ2-1	TRBV29-1	-	12	CSVAAAPNEQFF	TGCAGCGTCGCGGCAGCTCCCAATGAGCAGTTCTTC
-	TRBJ1-1	TRBV5-1	-	13	CASSLFENTEAFF	TGCGCCAGCAGCTTGTTCGAGAACACTGAAGCTTTCTTT
TRBD2	TRBJ2-7	TRBV6-1	-	18	CASKGGMGFGDGTYEQYF	TGTGCCAGCAAGGGAGGGATGGGGTTTGGGGACGGTACCTACGAGCAGTACTTC